This TCR beta chain was captured by sequencing in a study of blood T cell repertoires in COVID-19. Study in general: Researchers got acute and convalescent COVID-19 samples from the United States, Italy and Spain. Sources were T cells, B-cell-depleted T cells, or PBMCs; the material itself was cDNA or gDNA.

In the authors' methods: Cell counts per sample came from amplifying reference gene primers. The assay was immunoSEQ multiplex PCR, and TCRdb's table has in-frame clones only and misses some. V and J calls and clone size are those listed in that table; D and trimming were worked out from the DNA. The table lists about 100,000 clones, roughly 80% of them singletons. The sequencing input was peripheral blood. This receptor was identified in a man in his forties or fifties with active or convalescent COVID-19.

For the CDR3, the DNA is TGTGCCAGCAGTCAGGACAGGGGATACGGGGAGCTGTTTTTT. This encodes CASSQDRGYGELFF. This chain uses TRBV2 with TRBJ2-2; the match to TRBD1 covers 9 bases. The CDR3 consists of 14 residues. In germline, CDR1 is SNHLY, CDR2 FYNNEI. J gave up 7 bases and V 5 bases, and 5 bases lay outside the gene matches.